A single sample is the source of the 12 T cell receptor beta chains below, sequenced in a study of blood T cell repertoires in COVID-19. Libraries were prepared by immunoSEQ multiplex PCR; TCRdb keeps only in-frame clonotypes and omits some of them. The sample contains about 140,000 clones, around four fifths of which appear only once. Material: PBMCs or T cells enriched from blood (not recorded which). These TCRs come from a woman aged 45-60 years with acute COVID-19.

The V call is TRBV6-5, the J call TRBJ2-3; the D gene is possibly TRBD1 (6 bases). The germline V gene has CDR1 MNHEY and CDR2 SVGAGI. This CDR3 comprises 13 residues. V lost 6 bases and J lost 6, with 13 bases in between. The CDR3 DNA sequence: TGTGCCAGCAGGGTGTGGACAGATGATACGCAGTATTTT. It codes for CASRVWTDDTQYF.

V is TRBV27 and J is TRBJ1-1; D is unresolved. Germline-derived CDR1 and CDR2 are MNHEY and SMNVEV (reference sequence). The CDR3 covers 15 residues. Trimming pared 2 bases from V and 4 bases from J, leaving 14 bases between. The CDR3 DNA is TGTGCCAGCAGTTTACAGACGGGGATGGGCACTGAAGCTTTCTTT. Its protein is CASSLQTGMGTEAFF.

The chain carries TRBV6-5 and TRBJ2-1; TRBD2 agrees at 10 bases. The germline CDR1 and CDR2 sequences are MNHEY and SVGAGI. The J segment lost 5 bases and the V segment lost 0 bases, leaving 4 bases of the junction unmatched. This CDR3 spans 16 amino acids. This CDR3 is CASSYSWLAGDNEQFF. The CDR3 bases are TGTGCCAGCAGTTACTCGTGGCTAGCGGGAGACAATGAGCAGTTCTTC.

The chain is built from TRBV6-5 and TRBJ1-5, with 9 bases that match TRBD1. V shed 6 bases, J shed 0 bases, and the junction held 3 bases outside the gene matches. Germline loops: CDR1 MNHEY, CDR2 SVGAGI. The CDR3 extends over 15 amino acids. This chain's CDR3 is CASSDRGFSNQPQHF. The CDR3 DNA sequence: TGTGCCAGCAGCGACAGGGGGTTTAGCAATCAGCCCCAGCATTTT.

V usage is TRBV7-9 and J usage is TRBJ1-4; D may be TRBD1 (6 bases). The CDR3 totals 16 residues. Trimming removed 3 bases from V and 0 bases from J, with 11 bases in between. The germline V gene has CDR1 SEHNR and CDR2 FQNEAQ (reference sequence). DNA for the CDR3: TGTGCCAGCAGCTTGGGGACAATCGCAACTAATGAAAAACTGTTTTTT. This translates into CASSLGTIATNEKLFF.

The chain combines TRBV7-6 with TRBJ2-3, with D maybe TRBD1 (6 bases). Trimming left V 1 base short and J 2 bases short, with 19 bases between. There are 18 residues in the CDR3. From germline, CDR1 is SGHVS and CDR2 FNYEAQ. As DNA, the CDR3 is TGTGCCAGCAGCTTAGTAGAACCTAGAAGGACAGACACAGATACGCAGTATTTT. Translation: CASSLVEPRRTDTDTQYF.

The chain joins TRBV19 to TRBJ1-5; the match to TRBD1 covers 7 bases. This CDR3 is built from 14 residues. J gave up 7 bases and V 7 bases, and 10 bases lay outside the gene matches. Germline CDR1 LNHDA, CDR2 SQIVND (reference sequence). The CDR3 sequence is CASNHRGGGQPQHF. CDR3 DNA sequence: TGTGCCAGTAACCACAGGGGAGGAGGGCAGCCCCAGCATTTT.

The chain couples TRBV12-3 or TRBV12-4 to TRBJ2-5; 7 nucleotides line up with TRBD1. The CDR3 is 13 amino acids. The ends lost 5 bases at V and 1 base at J; junction bases unmatched: 1. As DNA, the CDR3 is TGTGCCAGCAGTAACAGGGGCCAAGAGACCCAGTACTTC. Its protein product is CASSNRGQETQYF.

The CDR3: CASTRSTGSGETQYF. The CDR3 nucleotides are TGTGCCAGCACCCGATCAACAGGGTCCGGGGAGACCCAGTACTTC. This chain joins TRBV11-3 and TRBJ2-5; a weak D match, TRBD1 (6 bases). Trimming pared 7 bases from V and 5 bases from J, leaving 20 bases between. Germline V lookup: CDR1 SGHNT, CDR2 YENEEA. The CDR3 has 15 residues.

This clone has just one count. This chain joins TRBV30 and TRBJ2-1; maybe TRBD2 (5 bases). Germline V CDR1 and CDR2: GTSNPN, SVGIG (reference sequence). The CDR3 loop spans 15 amino acids. Trimming took 0 bases from V and 3 from J, leaving 12 bases between them. CDR3 amino acids: CAWSVRENYYNEQFF. CDR3 nucleotide sequence: TGTGCCTGGAGTGTGAGGGAGAACTACTACAATGAGCAGTTCTTC.

This chain links TRBV27 with TRBJ2-5, with TRBD1 identical over 9 bases. Germline V gene sequence: CDR1 MNHEY, CDR2 SMNVEV (reference sequence). The V and J ends lost 3 bases and 3 bases, in that order; junction bases with no gene match: 5. The CDR3 consists of 15 residues. This CDR3 is CASSFYGTGKETQYF. The CDR3 bases are TGTGCCAGCAGTTTCTACGGGACAGGGAAAGAGACCCAGTACTTC.

This chain joins TRBV21-1 and TRBJ1-3; the table's D gene call, TRBD1, was not cross checked with the DNA. TRBV21-1 is annotated as a pseudogene. The CDR3 totals 15 residues. The CDR3 DNA sequence: TGTGCCGAATTACAGGGGGCAAGCTCTGGAAACACCATATATTTT. The encoded protein is CAELQGASSGNTIYF.